This T cell receptor beta chain came from a study of PD-1 blockade in mismatch repair-deficient tumors. Study in general: Patients had 12 mismatch repair-deficient cancer types, all previously treated and progressing. Study-wide results and caveats: Tumor-resident clones, often absent from pretreatment blood, expanded after pembrolizumab and then contracted.

Notes on this clone: The antigen remains unidentified.

PCR or immunohistochemistry showed mismatch repair deficiency in every enrolled patient. TCR sequencing covered a few patients who responded to pembrolizumab. The repertoire was sequenced with immunoSEQ multiplex PCR; TCRdb's copy has only in-frame clones and lacks some. The data hold under 150,000 clones, with approximately 91% observed a single time. This CDR3 region has 16 residues. Germline-derived CDR1 and CDR2 are SEHNR and FQNEAQ (reference sequence). V was trimmed by 5 bases and J by 5 bases, leaving 19 bases between them. The sample consisted of peripheral blood, taken just under 74 weeks after starting pembrolizumab. The TCR sequence derives from an adult with mismatch repair-deficient cancer. This sequence joins TRBV7-9 and TRBJ2-1; D may match TRBD1 or TRBD2 (5 bases each). The CDR3 bases are TGTGCCAGCAGCCTATGGTGGGGGAATGGAGACAATGAGCAGTTCTTC. It specifies CASSLWWGNGDNEQFF.